The sequence of this T cell receptor (beta chain) was determined in a study of blood T cell repertoires in COVID-19. The overall study: Samples taken during acute and convalescent COVID-19 were collected in the United States, Italy and Spain.

Original processing notes: Reference gene primer amplification yielded estimated nucleated cell counts. The data were produced by immunoSEQ multiplex PCR, yet TCRdb's version contains in-frame clones alone and is incomplete. The D gene and trimming were derived from the DNA, and the V and J assignments and clone size from that table. The sample yields under 150,000 clones, 85% seen once. This receptor was obtained from a woman in her sixties or seventies with COVID-19, enrolled during active disease. The sequencing sample was made of peripheral blood.

The CDR3 DNA reads as TGCGCCAGCAGCTTGGTTACAGGGTTGATGTTTTTT. This encodes CASSLVTGLMFF. V gene TRBV5-1 combines with J gene TRBJ2-2, with D perhaps matching TRBD1 (6 bases). Trimming shortened V by 0 bases and J by 15 bases, and 12 bases separated the two germline ends. CDR1 is SGHRS and CDR2 is YFSETQ in the germline V gene. The CDR3 has 12 residues. The full variable domain, with the rest looked up from reference TRBV5-1 and TRBJ2-2, is KAGVTQTPRYLIKTRGQQVTLSCSPISGHRSVSWYQQTPGQGLQFLFEYFSETQRNKGNFPGRFSGRQFSNSRSEMNVSTLELGDSALYLCASSLVTGLMFFGEGSRLTVL.